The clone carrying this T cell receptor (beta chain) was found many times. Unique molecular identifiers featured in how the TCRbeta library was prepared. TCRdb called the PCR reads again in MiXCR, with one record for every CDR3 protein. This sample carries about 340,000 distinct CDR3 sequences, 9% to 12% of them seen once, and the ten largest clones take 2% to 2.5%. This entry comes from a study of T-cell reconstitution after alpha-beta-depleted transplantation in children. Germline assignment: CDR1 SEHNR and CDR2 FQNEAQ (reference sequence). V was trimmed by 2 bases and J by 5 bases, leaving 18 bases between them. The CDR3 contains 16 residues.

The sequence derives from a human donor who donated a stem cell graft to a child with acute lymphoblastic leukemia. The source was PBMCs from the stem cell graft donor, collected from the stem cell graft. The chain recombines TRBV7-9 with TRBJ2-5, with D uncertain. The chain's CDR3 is CASSLRGRSAKETQYF. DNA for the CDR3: TGTGCCAGCAGCTTAAGAGGTCGGAGCGCTAAGGAGACCCAGTACTTC.